This T cell receptor beta chain was sequenced for a study of cytomegalovirus exposure and HLA in healthy donors. Study outcomes and limitations: HLA alleles were associated with roughly 17,000 TCR beta sequences in a later analysis at 0.05 false discovery rate. Further analysis was carried out later, and it showed several of the most significant clusters appearing linked to common viral pathogens. The authors judged a highly shared variant cluster likely a sequencing artifact. TCR beta V- and J-gene trimming, according to a later analysis, was linked to a missense DCLRE1C variant.

Primers: 60 Vbeta forward and 13 Jbeta reverse. The table came from immunoSEQ multiplex PCR; TCRdb's copy has only in-frame clones and leaves some out. The repertoire holds around 63,000 clones, with over 75% as singletons. Regarding this clone: The target antigen is unknown.

The ends were cut back, 4 bases at V and 5 bases at J, with 17 bases in the middle. Germline CDR1 is SGHTA and CDR2 is FQGNSA. The CDR3 has 15 amino acids. This clonotype originated in a man aged 40-49 years in good health and CMV-seronegative. The chain recombines TRBV7-2 with TRBJ2-5; the D gene is possibly TRBD2 (6 bases). The sequenced sample was PBMCs. Here the CDR3 DNA reads TGTGCCAGCAGCTGGAGGGGACTGAGCAGGGAGACCCAGTACTTC. It codes for CASSWRGLSRETQYF.